Below are 4 T cell receptor beta chains sequenced from a single sample in a study of shared T cell receptors in the human thymus. TCRdb keeps only in-frame clones here, not all; method: immunoSEQ multiplex PCR. The sample has about 730,000 clones, 80% to 90% seen once. The same sample was also studied in work on human thymus T cells.

Sequenced input: thymocytes. The source of these receptors is a girl under three years old with a congenital heart defect.

The CDR3 DNA reads TGCGCCAGCAGCCCCGGGATAACCGGGGAGCTGTTTTTT. Its translation: CASSPGITGELFF. This chain connects TRBV5-1 to TRBJ2-2, with a tentative D call TRBD2 (5 bases). The CDR3 is made up of 13 amino acids. Germline CDR1 and CDR2: SGHRS and YFSETQ. V lost 4 bases and J 5 bases, leaving 9 bases between the germline ends.

This chain uses TRBV7-6 with TRBJ2-7, with 7 bases that match TRBD1. The germline gives CDR1 SGHVS, CDR2 FNYEAQ. This CDR3 region has 17 residues. Losses at the gene ends were 2 bases for V and 3 bases for J; bases not matched to a gene: 13. DNA of the CDR3: TGTGCCAGCAGCTTAACCCTTCAGGGGGACCCTGACTACGAGCAGTACTTC. Its protein is CASSLTLQGDPDYEQYF.

The table lists this clone with a few counts. The J gene is TRBJ2-7, the V gene TRBV5-1; D is unclear. CDR1 and CDR2 (germline): SGHRS, YFSETQ. The V end was cut by 5 bases, the J end by 4 bases, with 16 bases between. The CDR3 is 14 amino acids. The CDR3, as DNA: TGCGCCAGCAGGCTGGAGCTCCGTACGTACGAGCAGTACTTC. It encodes CASRLELRTYEQYF.

This chain joins TRBV5-1 and TRBJ1-1; TRBD1 matches at 9 bases. CDR3 length equals 16 residues. Looked up from germline, CDR1 is SGHRS and CDR2 is YFSETQ. Losses at the gene ends were 4 bases for V and 4 bases for J; bases not matched to a gene: 11. CDR3 sequence (DNA): TGCGCCAGCAGCCTAGCGAAAAGGGACAGGGCCACTGAAGCTTTCTTT. It codes for CASSLAKRDRATEAFF.